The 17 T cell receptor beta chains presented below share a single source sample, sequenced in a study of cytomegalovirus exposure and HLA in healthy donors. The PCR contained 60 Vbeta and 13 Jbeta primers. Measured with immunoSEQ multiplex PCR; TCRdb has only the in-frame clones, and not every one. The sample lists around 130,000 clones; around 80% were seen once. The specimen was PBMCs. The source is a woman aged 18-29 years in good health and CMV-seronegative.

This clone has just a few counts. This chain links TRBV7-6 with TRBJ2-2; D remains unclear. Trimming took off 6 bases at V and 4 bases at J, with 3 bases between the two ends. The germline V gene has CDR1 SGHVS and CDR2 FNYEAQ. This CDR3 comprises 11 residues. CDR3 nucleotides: TGTGCCAGCAGGGCCACCGGGGAGCTGTTTTTT. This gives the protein CASRATGELFF.

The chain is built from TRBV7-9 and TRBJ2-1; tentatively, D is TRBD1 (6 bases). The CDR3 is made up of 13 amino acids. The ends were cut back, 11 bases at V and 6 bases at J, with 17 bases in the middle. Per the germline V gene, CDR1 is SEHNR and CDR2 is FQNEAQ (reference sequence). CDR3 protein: CASRPGALNEQFF. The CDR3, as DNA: TGTGCCTCTCGGCCAGGGGCCCTCAATGAGCAGTTCTTC.

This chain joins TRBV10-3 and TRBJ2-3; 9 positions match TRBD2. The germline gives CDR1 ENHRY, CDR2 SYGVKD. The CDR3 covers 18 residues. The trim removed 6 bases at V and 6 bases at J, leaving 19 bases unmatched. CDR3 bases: TGTGCCATCAGGACCACCAGCAGCGGGAGGCTCGCAAAGGATACGCAGTATTTT. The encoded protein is CAIRTTSSGRLAKDTQYF.

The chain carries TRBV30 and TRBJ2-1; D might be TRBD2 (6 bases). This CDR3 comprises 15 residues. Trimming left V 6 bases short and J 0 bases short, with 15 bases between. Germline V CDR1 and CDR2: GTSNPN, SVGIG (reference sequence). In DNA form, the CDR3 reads TGTGCCTGTGACGGAGGGTTTAGCTCCTACAATGAGCAGTTCTTC. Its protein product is CACDGGFSSYNEQFF.

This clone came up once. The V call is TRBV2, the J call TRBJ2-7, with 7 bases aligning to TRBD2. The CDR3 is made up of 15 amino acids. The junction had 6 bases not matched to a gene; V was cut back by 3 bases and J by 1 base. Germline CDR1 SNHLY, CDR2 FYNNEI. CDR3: CASSDRASGSYEQYF. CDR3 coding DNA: TGTGCCAGCAGTGATAGGGCTAGCGGTTCCTACGAGCAGTACTTC.

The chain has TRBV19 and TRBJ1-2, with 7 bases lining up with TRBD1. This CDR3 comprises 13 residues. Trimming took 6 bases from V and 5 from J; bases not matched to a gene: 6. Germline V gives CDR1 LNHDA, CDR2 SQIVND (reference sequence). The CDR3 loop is CASRLTGHYGYTF. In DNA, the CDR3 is TGTGCCAGTAGGTTGACAGGGCATTATGGCTACACCTTC. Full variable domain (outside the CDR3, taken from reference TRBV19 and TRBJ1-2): DGGITQSPKYLFRKEGQNVTLSCEQNLNHDAMYWYRQDPGQGLRLIYYSQIVNDFQKGDIAEGYSVSREKKESFPLTVTSAQKNPTAFYLCASRLTGHYGYTFGSGTRLTVV.

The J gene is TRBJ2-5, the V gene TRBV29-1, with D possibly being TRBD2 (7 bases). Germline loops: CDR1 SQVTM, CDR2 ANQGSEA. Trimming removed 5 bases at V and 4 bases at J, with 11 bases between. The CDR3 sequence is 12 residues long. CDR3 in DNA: TGCAGCGTTAGGGCGGGGGCAGAGACCCAGTACTTC. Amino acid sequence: CSVRAGAETQYF. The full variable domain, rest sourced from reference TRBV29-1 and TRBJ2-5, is SAVISQKPSRDICQRGTSLTIQCQVDSQVTMMFWYRQQPGQSLTLIATANQGSEATYESGFVIDKFPISRPNLTFSTLTVSNMSPEDSSIYLCSVRAGAETQYFGPGTRLLVL.

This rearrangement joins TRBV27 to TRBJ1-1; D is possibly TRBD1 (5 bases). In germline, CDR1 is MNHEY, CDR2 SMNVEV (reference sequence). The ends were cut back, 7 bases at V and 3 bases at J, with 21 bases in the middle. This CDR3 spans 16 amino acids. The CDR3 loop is CASNITPTTGYTEAFF. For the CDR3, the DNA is TGTGCCAGCAATATTACCCCTACAACAGGCTACACTGAAGCTTTCTTT.

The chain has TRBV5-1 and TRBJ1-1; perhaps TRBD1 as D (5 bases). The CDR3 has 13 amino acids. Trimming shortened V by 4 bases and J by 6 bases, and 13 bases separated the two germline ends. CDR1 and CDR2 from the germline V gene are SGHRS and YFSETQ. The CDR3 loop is CASSPKGEAEAFF. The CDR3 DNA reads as TGCGCCAGCAGCCCAAAAGGGGAGGCTGAAGCTTTCTTT.

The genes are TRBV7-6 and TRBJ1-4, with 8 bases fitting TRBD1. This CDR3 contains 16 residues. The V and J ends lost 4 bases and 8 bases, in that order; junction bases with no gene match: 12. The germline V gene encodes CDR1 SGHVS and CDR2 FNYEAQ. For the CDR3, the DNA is TGTGCCAGCAGCTCTCCGCGCGACAGGGGAGAGGAAAAACTGTTTTTT. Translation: CASSSPRDRGEEKLFF.

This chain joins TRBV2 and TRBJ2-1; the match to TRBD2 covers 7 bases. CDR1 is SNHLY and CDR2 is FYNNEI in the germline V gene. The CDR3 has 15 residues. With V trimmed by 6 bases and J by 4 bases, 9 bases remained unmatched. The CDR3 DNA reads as TGTGCCAGCAGAAAGGCTAGCGGAGGGTACAATGAGCAGTTCTTC. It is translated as CASRKASGGYNEQFF.

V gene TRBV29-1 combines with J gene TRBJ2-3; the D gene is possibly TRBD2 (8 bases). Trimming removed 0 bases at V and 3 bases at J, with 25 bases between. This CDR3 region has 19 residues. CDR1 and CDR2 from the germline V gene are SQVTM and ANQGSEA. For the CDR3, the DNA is TGCAGCGTTGAAGATGGCCGACAGGGAGGGACTAGAGATACAGATACGCAGTATTTT. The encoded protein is CSVEDGRQGGTRDTDTQYF.

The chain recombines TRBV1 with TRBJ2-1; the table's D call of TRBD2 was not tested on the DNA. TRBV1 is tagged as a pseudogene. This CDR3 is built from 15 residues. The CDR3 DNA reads TGCACCAGCAGCCACAGCGGGAGGTTCTACAATGAGCAGTTCTTC. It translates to CTSSHSGRFYNEQFF.

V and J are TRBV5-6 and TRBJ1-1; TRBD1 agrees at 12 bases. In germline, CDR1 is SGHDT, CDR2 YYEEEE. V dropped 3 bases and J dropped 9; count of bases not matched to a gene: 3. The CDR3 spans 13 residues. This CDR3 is CASSYGTGGKAFF. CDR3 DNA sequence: TGTGCCAGCAGCTATGGGACAGGGGGCAAAGCTTTCTTT.

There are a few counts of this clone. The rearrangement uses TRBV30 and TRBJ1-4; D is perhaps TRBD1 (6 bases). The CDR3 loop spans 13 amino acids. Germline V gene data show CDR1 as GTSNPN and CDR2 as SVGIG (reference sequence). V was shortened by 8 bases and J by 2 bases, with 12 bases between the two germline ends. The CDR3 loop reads CANSGDTNEKLFF. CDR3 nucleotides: TGTGCCAACTCAGGGGACACTAATGAAAAACTGTTTTTT.

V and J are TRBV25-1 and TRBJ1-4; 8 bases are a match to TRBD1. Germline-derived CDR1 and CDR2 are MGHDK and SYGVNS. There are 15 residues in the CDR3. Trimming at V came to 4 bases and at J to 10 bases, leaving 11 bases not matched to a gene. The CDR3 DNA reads TGTGCCAGCAGTGTAAACAGGGGGTTAATAGGAAAACTGTTTTTT. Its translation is CASSVNRGLIGKLFF.

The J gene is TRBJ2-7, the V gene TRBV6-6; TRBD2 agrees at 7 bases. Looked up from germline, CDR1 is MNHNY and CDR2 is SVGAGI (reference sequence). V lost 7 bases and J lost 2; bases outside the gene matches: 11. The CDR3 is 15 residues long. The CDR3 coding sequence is TGTGCCAGCACCCCCGGCGGGAGTGCCCCCTACGAGCAGTACTTC. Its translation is CASTPGGSAPYEQYF.